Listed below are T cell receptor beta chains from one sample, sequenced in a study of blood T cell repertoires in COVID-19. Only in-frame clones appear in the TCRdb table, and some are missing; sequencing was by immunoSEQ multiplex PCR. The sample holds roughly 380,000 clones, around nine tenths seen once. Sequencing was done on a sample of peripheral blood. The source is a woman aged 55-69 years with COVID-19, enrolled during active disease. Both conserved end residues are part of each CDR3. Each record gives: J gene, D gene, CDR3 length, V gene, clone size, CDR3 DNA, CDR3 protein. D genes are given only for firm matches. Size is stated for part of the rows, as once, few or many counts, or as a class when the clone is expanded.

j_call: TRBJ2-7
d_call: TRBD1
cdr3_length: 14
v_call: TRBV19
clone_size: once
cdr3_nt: TGTGCCAGTAGCGCACCGGACAGGGCCTACGAGCAGTACTTC
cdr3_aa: CASSAPDRAYEQYF

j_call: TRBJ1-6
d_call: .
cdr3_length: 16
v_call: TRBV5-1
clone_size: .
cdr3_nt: TGCGCCAGCAGCTTGGGGCTTCGCTCCTATAATTCACCCCTCCACTTT
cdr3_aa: CASSLGLRSYNSPLHF

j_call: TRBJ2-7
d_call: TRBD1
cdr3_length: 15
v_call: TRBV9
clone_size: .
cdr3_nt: TGTGCCAGCAGCGCCTGGGACAGGGGGCCTGGCGAGCAGTACTTC
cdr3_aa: CASSAWDRGPGEQYF

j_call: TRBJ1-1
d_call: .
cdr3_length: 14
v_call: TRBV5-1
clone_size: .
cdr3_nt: TGCGCCAGCAGCGGCCAAGGGGGATCCTCTGAAGCTTTCTTT
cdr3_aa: CASSGQGGSSEAFF

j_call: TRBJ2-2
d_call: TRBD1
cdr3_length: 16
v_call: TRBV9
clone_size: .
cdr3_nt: TGTGCCAGCAGCGTCTCCGGGACAGCCAACACCGGGGAGCTGTTTTTT
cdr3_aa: CASSVSGTANTGELFF

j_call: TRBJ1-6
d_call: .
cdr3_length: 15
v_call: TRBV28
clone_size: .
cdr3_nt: TGTGCCAGCAGCCCCCCACAGGGTGCGGATTCACCCCTCCACTTT
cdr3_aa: CASSPPQGADSPLHF

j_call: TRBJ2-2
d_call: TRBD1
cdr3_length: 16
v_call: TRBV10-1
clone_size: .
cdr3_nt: TGCGCCAGCTGCCCCCCCCGGGACAGGGTGACCGGGGAGCTGTTTTTT
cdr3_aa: CASCPPRDRVTGELFF

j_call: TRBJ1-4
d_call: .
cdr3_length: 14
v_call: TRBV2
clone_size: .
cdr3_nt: TGTGCCAGCAGTGAGGGGGCTTCTAGAAGAAAACTGTTTTTT
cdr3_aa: CASSEGASRRKLFF

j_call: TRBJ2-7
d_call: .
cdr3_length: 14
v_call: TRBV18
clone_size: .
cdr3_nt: TGTGCCAGCTCACCGGTGGCCACCCTTCCCGAGCAGTACTTC
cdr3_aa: CASSPVATLPEQYF

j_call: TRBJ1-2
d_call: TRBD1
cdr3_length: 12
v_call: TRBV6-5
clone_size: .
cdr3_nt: TGTGCCAGCAGGGACAGGGCCGTTGGCTACACCTTC
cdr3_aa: CASRDRAVGYTF

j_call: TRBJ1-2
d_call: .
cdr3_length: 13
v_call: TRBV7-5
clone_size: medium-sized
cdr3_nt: TGTGCCAGAAGTTACACAGGGTCGGATGGCTACACCTTC
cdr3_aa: CARSYTGSDGYTF

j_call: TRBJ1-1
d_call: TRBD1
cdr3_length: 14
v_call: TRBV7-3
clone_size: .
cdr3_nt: TGTGCCAGCAGGCGGACAGGGGGCCTGGATGAAGCTTTCTTT
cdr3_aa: CASRRTGGLDEAFF

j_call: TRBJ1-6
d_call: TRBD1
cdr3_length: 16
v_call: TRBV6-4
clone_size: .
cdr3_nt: TGTGCCAGCAAAGGACAGGTGATCTCCTATAATTCACCCCTCCACTTT
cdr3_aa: CASKGQVISYNSPLHF

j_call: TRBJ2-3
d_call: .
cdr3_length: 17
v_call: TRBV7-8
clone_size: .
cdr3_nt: TGTGCCAGCAGCTTAGTCCATAGGGCTAGCGGCACAGATACGCAGTATTTT
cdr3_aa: CASSLVHRASGTDTQYF

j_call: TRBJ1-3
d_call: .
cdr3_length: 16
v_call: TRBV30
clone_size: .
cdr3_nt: TGTGCCTGGACCGACCCGAGGGGGAGTACTGGAAACACCATATATTTT
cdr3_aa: CAWTDPRGSTGNTIYF

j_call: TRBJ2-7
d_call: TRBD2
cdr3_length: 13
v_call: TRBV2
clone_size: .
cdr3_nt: TGTGCCAGCCGTTTAGGACTAGCTGGCGAGCAGTACTTC
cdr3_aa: CASRLGLAGEQYF

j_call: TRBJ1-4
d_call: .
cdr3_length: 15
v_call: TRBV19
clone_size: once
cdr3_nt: TGTGCCAGTAGAACCAGGACAGCCTATAATGAAAAACTGTTTTTT
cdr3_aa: CASRTRTAYNEKLFF

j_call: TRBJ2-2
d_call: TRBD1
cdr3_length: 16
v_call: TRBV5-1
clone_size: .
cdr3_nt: TGCGCCAGCAGCCACAGACAGGGGGCAGTCACCGGGGAGCTGTTTTTT
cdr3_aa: CASSHRQGAVTGELFF

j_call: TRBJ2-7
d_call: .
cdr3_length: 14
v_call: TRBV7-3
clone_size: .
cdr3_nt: TGTGCCAGCAGCTTAAAGGGGCACTCCTACGAGCAGTACTTC
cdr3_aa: CASSLKGHSYEQYF

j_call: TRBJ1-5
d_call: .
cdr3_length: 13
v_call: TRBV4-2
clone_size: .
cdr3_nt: TGTGCCAGCAGCCAGGACATCAATCAGCCCCAGCATTTT
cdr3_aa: CASSQDINQPQHF

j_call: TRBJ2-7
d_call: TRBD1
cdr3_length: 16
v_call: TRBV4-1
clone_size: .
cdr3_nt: TGCGCCAGCAGCCAAGATAGTCCAGGGGGCCCTTACGAGCAGTACTTC
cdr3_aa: CASSQDSPGGPYEQYF

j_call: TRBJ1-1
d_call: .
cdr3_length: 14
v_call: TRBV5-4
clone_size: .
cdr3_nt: TGTGCCAGCAGCGGAGGCGGGATTAACACTGAAGCTTTCTTT
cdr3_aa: CASSGGGINTEAFF

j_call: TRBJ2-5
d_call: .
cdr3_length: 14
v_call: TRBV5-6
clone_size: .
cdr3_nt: TGTGCCAGCAGCTTCCGGACTACCCAAGAGACCCAGTACTTC
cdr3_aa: CASSFRTTQETQYF